These T cell receptor beta chains were read from a single sample in a study of cytomegalovirus exposure and HLA in healthy donors. The protocol was immunoSEQ multiplex PCR, while the TCRdb copy is restricted to in-frame clones and leaves out a portion. The data hold roughly 190,000 clones, with 87% observed a single time. The sequenced sample was PBMCs. The receptors were sampled from a boy under 10 years old in good health and CMV-seronegative. The CDR3 runs from the conserved cysteine through the conserved F or W. The order of the fields is clone size, V gene, J gene, D gene, CDR3 DNA, CDR3 protein. A D gene is named only where the DNA matches it firmly. The size field is filled for only some rows; it gives once, few, many or a size class.

abundance: .
v_gene: TRBV7-3
j_gene: TRBJ2-1
d_gene: .
CDR3nt: TGTGCCAGCAGCTTCTCAGGAGCCGGACAGGAGCAGTTCTTC
CDR3aa: CASSFSGAGQEQFF

abundance: .
v_gene: TRBV6-6
j_gene: TRBJ2-3
d_gene: TRBD1
CDR3nt: TGTGCCACGACGCCCGACAGGGGCACAGATACGCAGTATTTT
CDR3aa: CATTPDRGTDTQYF

abundance: .
v_gene: TRBV2
j_gene: TRBJ2-5
d_gene: .
CDR3nt: TGTGCCAGCAGTGGGGTCCCCCGGGGGACCCAGTACTTC
CDR3aa: CASSGVPRGTQYF

abundance: .
v_gene: TRBV29-1
j_gene: TRBJ1-3
d_gene: .
CDR3nt: TGCAGCGTTTTGCCCGGGGGCTCTGGAAACACCATATATTTT
CDR3aa: CSVLPGGSGNTIYF

abundance: .
v_gene: TRBV5-1
j_gene: TRBJ2-5
d_gene: .
CDR3nt: TGCGCCAGCAGCTTGGCAGGGGCGGAGGAGACCCAGTACTTC
CDR3aa: CASSLAGAEETQYF

abundance: .
v_gene: TRBV19
j_gene: TRBJ1-4
d_gene: .
CDR3nt: TGTGCCAGTAGTACCTCGCTCGCCCGTCGGAATGAAAAACTGTTTTTT
CDR3aa: CASSTSLARRNEKLFF

abundance: few
v_gene: TRBV10-3
j_gene: TRBJ1-4
d_gene: .
CDR3nt: TGTGCCATCAGCCCTGGAACGGAGAAACTGTTTTTT
CDR3aa: CAISPGTEKLFF

abundance: .
v_gene: TRBV2
j_gene: TRBJ2-3
d_gene: .
CDR3nt: TGTGCCAGCAGTGAAGCGCGGATGACAGTCTCCGCAGATACGCAGTATTTT
CDR3aa: CASSEARMTVSADTQYF

abundance: .
v_gene: TRBV5-1
j_gene: TRBJ2-5
d_gene: TRBD2
CDR3nt: TGCGCCAGCAGCTTGGGGACTAGCGGGAGGGGTGAGCAGTACTTC
CDR3aa: CASSLGTSGRGEQYF

abundance: .
v_gene: TRBV7-2
j_gene: TRBJ2-5
d_gene: TRBD2
CDR3nt: TGTGCCAGCAGCCCCCAGGGACTAGCGGGTTTAGAAGAGACCCAGTACTTC
CDR3aa: CASSPQGLAGLEETQYF

abundance: .
v_gene: TRBV5-1
j_gene: TRBJ2-2
d_gene: TRBD1
CDR3nt: TGCGCCAGCAGCCCGACGACAGGGGTGAACACCGGGGAGCTGTTTTTT
CDR3aa: CASSPTTGVNTGELFF

abundance: .
v_gene: TRBV30
j_gene: TRBJ2-1
d_gene: TRBD1
CDR3nt: TGTGCCTGGAGTTTGGTCGGGACAGTCTACGGATACAATGAGCAGTTCTTC
CDR3aa: CAWSLVGTVYGYNEQFF

abundance: .
v_gene: TRBV10-3
j_gene: TRBJ2-3
d_gene: TRBD2
CDR3nt: TGTGCCATCGGACTAGCGGAAGATACGCAGTATTTT
CDR3aa: CAIGLAEDTQYF

abundance: .
v_gene: TRBV7-9
j_gene: TRBJ2-7
d_gene: TRBD1
CDR3nt: TGTTCCAGCAGCTTTGATGGACAGGACGAGCAGTACTTC
CDR3aa: CSSSFDGQDEQYF

abundance: .
v_gene: TRBV6-5
j_gene: TRBJ2-4
d_gene: TRBD1
CDR3nt: TGTGCCAGCAGTTACTCACAGGGGTTAAACATTCAGTACTTC
CDR3aa: CASSYSQGLNIQYF

abundance: once
v_gene: TRBV19
j_gene: TRBJ1-2
d_gene: TRBD1
CDR3nt: TGTGCCAGTAGTATAGATGGGCAGGGGGTGCGAGATGGCTACACCTTC
CDR3aa: CASSIDGQGVRDGYTF

abundance: .
v_gene: TRBV7-3
j_gene: TRBJ2-7
d_gene: TRBD1
CDR3nt: TGTGCCAGCAGCTTAGGAGGGACAGGGGGAAATAGAGGGCAGTACTTC
CDR3aa: CASSLGGTGGNRGQYF

abundance: few
v_gene: TRBV5-4
j_gene: TRBJ1-3
d_gene: .
CDR3nt: TGTGCCAGCAGCGGCGGACAGAGCTCTGGAAACACCATATATTTT
CDR3aa: CASSGGQSSGNTIYF

abundance: once
v_gene: TRBV5-8
j_gene: TRBJ1-4
d_gene: TRBD1
CDR3nt: TGTGCCAGCAGCTCCGGACAGGGGGATCGTGAAAAACTGTTTTTT
CDR3aa: CASSSGQGDREKLFF

abundance: .
v_gene: TRBV6-5
j_gene: TRBJ2-7
d_gene: .
CDR3nt: TGTGCCAGCAGCCGATCCACTAGCTCCTACGAGCAGTACTTC
CDR3aa: CASSRSTSSYEQYF

abundance: .
v_gene: TRBV6-5
j_gene: TRBJ1-1
d_gene: .
CDR3nt: TGTGCCAGCAGTTACTCCCCGGACAGCACTGAAGCTTTCTTT
CDR3aa: CASSYSPDSTEAFF

abundance: .
v_gene: TRBV9
j_gene: TRBJ2-1
d_gene: TRBD2
CDR3nt: TGTGCCAGCAGCATCTCTAGCGGGAAGTTTGATGAGCAGTTCTTC
CDR3aa: CASSISSGKFDEQFF